This T cell receptor (beta chain) derives from a study of T cell responses to AZD1222 COVID-19 vaccine. V lost 2 bases and J 4 bases, leaving 11 bases between the germline ends. The CDR3 runs to 14 residues. CDR1 is MNHEY, CDR2 SVGAGI, per germline. Assay used: immunoSEQ multiplex PCR; TCRdb lists only in-frame clones, some missing. In the table there are approximately 150,000 clones, roughly 92% of which are singletons. Sequenced here: peripheral blood, sampled on day 0 of AZD1222 vaccination. The chain is built from TRBV6-5 and TRBJ1-2; D is unresolved. The receptor comes from an adult in good health. Here the CDR3 DNA reads TGTGCCAGCAGTTACCGCTTGGGTGGCTATGGCTACACCTTC. It translates to CASSYRLGGYGYTF.